Presented here are 13 T cell receptor beta chains from one specimen sequenced in a study of T-cell reconstitution after alpha-beta-depleted transplantation in children. TCRbeta library construction was performed incorporating unique molecular identifiers. TCRdb ran MiXCR on the PCR reads and lists one entry per CDR3 protein. The sample gives 200,000 to 250,000 distinct CDR3 sequences, roughly 26% of which show up once; roughly 2.5% is in the top ten. The sequencing used PBMCs, collected before TCRalphabeta/CD19-depleted stem cell transplant. The source is a girl aged 2 to 9 with Fanconi anemia, due to receive a stem cell transplant.

This chain connects TRBV20-1 to TRBJ2-1; D perhaps matches TRBD2 (6 bases). V was shortened by 0 bases and J by 0 bases, with 24 bases between the two germline ends. Per germline, CDR1 DFQATT and CDR2 SNEGSKA (reference sequence). The CDR3 consists of 20 residues. The CDR3 is CSARDLFGQGGSSSYNEQFF. In nucleotides, the CDR3 is TGCAGTGCTAGAGATTTGTTCGGGCAGGGAGGCTCAAGCTCCTACAATGAGCAGTTCTTC.

This chain uses TRBV6-1 with TRBJ2-3, with D unresolved. Trimming pared 5 bases from V and 0 bases from J, leaving 15 bases between. Germline lookup yields CDR1 MNHNS and CDR2 SASEGT. The CDR3 length is 16 residues. CDR3 sequence: CASSPLRITSTDTQYF. CDR3 sequence (DNA): TGTGCCAGCAGTCCCCTGCGGATAACTAGCACAGATACGCAGTATTTT.

The chain uses TRBV20-1 and TRBJ2-7, with 7 positions matching TRBD1. The ends lost 3 bases at V and 6 bases at J; junction bases unmatched: 8. This CDR3 region has 13 residues. Germline V gene data show CDR1 as DFQATT and CDR2 as SNEGSKA (reference sequence). CDR3 region: CSASVDRVSEQYF. CDR3 DNA: TGCAGTGCTAGCGTCGACAGGGTTAGCGAGCAGTACTTC.

Ten or more counts support this clonotype. V gene TRBV20-1 combines with J gene TRBJ2-7, with TRBD2 identical over 9 bases. The CDR3 spans 15 residues. Losses at the gene ends were 0 bases for V and 4 bases for J; bases not matched to a gene: 7. Germline V gene sequence: CDR1 DFQATT, CDR2 SNEGSKA (reference sequence). The CDR3 sequence is CSARELRGGGYEQYF. CDR3 nucleotides: TGCAGTGCTAGAGAATTGCGGGGGGGAGGGTACGAGCAGTACTTC.

This clonotype was observed many times. The rearrangement uses TRBV15 and TRBJ2-1; 12 positions agree with TRBD2. V was pared by 3 bases and J by 4 bases, with 4 bases of the junction left unmatched. This CDR3 spans 16 amino acids. Germline V CDR1 and CDR2: LNHNV, YYDKDF (reference sequence). In DNA, the CDR3 is TGTGCCACCAGCAGCGCTAGCGGGGGGGGTTACAATGAGCAGTTCTTC. It specifies CATSSASGGGYNEQFF.

The table lists this clonotype with many counts. V usage is TRBV12-3 or TRBV12-4 and J usage is TRBJ2-1; D call uncertain. The CDR3 covers 13 residues. Trimming removed 3 bases at V and 5 bases at J, with 8 bases between. The CDR3 region is CASSFIGHNEQFF. The CDR3 DNA sequence: TGTGCCAGCAGTTTCATAGGGCACAATGAGCAGTTCTTC.

This chain joins TRBV6-5 and TRBJ2-3; TRBD1 agrees at 9 bases. CDR1 and CDR2 (germline): MNHEY, SVGAGI. The CDR3 has 15 residues. Trimming took 2 bases from V and 5 from J; bases not matched to a gene: 5. The CDR3 loop reads CASSYGTGWQDTQYF. The CDR3 DNA follows: TGTGCCAGCAGTTACGGGACAGGGTGGCAAGATACGCAGTATTTT.

The chain uses TRBV7-2 and TRBJ1-1; D unresolved. CDR3 length equals 15 residues. The germline CDR1 and CDR2 sequences are SGHTA and FQGNSA. The germline V and J ends were trimmed by 4 bases and 1 base, with 13 bases remaining between them. The CDR3 bases are TGTGCCAGCAGCTCACAGCCTGGGTGGAACACTGAAGCTTTCTTT. Translating gives CASSSQPGWNTEAFF.

The chain recombines TRBV29-1 with TRBJ2-1, with 8 positions matching TRBD2. Germline CDR1 reads SQVTM; CDR2 reads ANQGSEA. The CDR3 extends over 14 amino acids. J lost 7 bases, V lost 6 bases, and 11 bases had no gene match. The CDR3 DNA is TGCAGCGTCGGTCCAGCGGGAGTATCGAATGAGCAGTTCTTC. Protein: CSVGPAGVSNEQFF.

This clonotype was observed many times. V gene TRBV4-1 combines with J gene TRBJ2-4; 8 bases fit TRBD1. Germline trimming cut 2 bases from V and 4 bases from J; bases unmatched to any gene: 1. The germline V gene encodes CDR1 MGHRA and CDR2 YSYEKL. This CDR3 is built from 14 residues. CDR3 coding DNA: TGCGCCAGCAGCCAACGGACAGGGAAAAACATTCAGTACTTC. Encoded protein: CASSQRTGKNIQYF.

In its sample, this clonotype was seen many times. The chain employs TRBV29-1 and TRBJ1-2, with a tentative D call TRBD1 (6 bases). CDR3 length: 12 residues. CDR1 and CDR2 (germline): SQVTM, ANQGSEA. V lost 4 bases, J lost 3 bases, and 9 bases lay in between. The CDR3 DNA follows: TGCAGCGTTGGCCAGGGGTACTATGGCTACACCTTC. Protein product: CSVGQGYYGYTF.

In this sample, this clonotype turned up many times. V usage is TRBV27 and J usage is TRBJ2-7; possibly TRBD1 for D (5 bases). V lost 0 bases, J lost 4 bases, and 7 bases lay in between. This CDR3 is built from 13 residues. Germline V CDR1 and CDR2: MNHEY, SMNVEV (reference sequence). In nucleotides, the CDR3 is TGTGCCAGCAGTTTATCCGCAGGGTACGAGCAGTACTTC. Translation gives CASSLSAGYEQYF.

Concerning this clonotype itself: A junction end diverges from the germline sequence, so it may reflect a read error. V usage is TRBV10-1 and J usage is TRBJ2-7; 8 bases are shared with TRBD1. Looked up from germline, CDR1 is WNHNN and CDR2 is SYGVQD (reference sequence). This CDR3 contains 13 residues. CDR3 amino acids: CATANSLGTGFFF. The CDR3 DNA is TGCGCCACCGCGAACAGTCTCGGGACAGGCTTTTTTTTC.